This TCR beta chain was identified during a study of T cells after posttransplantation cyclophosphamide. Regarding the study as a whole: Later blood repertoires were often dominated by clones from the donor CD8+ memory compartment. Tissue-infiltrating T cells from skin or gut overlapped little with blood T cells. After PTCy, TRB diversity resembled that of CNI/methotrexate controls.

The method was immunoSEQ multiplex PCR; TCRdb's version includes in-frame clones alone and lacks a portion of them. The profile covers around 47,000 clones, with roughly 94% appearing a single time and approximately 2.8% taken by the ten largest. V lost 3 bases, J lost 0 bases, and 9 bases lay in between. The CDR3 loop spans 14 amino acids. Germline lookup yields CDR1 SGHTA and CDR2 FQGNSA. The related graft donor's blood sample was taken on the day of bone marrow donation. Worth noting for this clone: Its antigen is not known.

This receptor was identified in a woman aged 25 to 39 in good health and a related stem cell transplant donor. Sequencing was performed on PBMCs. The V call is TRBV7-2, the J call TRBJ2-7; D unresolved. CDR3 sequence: CASSFSISSYEQYF. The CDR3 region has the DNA TGTGCCAGCAGCTTTTCTATCTCCTCCTACGAGCAGTACTTC.